This paragraph covers one T cell receptor (beta chain) sequence. Its specificity is unknown. These data belong to a study of T cells in Graves' hyperthyroidism and ophthalmopathy. Regions amplified from RNA transcripts were the TCR beta CDR3 regions. HTBI primers were the set used in a first-round RT-PCR of the TCR CDR3. TCRdb recomputed calls from the multiplex PCR reads with MiXCR, one row per CDR3 protein. Found here are around 760,000 distinct CDR3 sequences, just over 35% of them singletons; the top ten hold approximately 31%. CDR1 and CDR2 from the germline V gene are ENHRY and SYGVKD. The CDR3 sequence is 14 residues long. The V end lost 7 bases, the J end lost 3 bases, and 10 bases lay between the germline ends. Overall study findings and caveats: A model built on 13 V-J features separated ophthalmopathy from stable hyperthyroidism. The majority of expanded thyroid clonotypes above 0.001 also appeared in blood.

The chain uses TRBV10-3 and TRBJ2-6, with D perhaps matching TRBD1 (6 bases). Material: blood. The sequence was obtained from a woman aged 40 to 50 with Graves' hyperthyroidism. CDR3 sequence reads: CAINRAGGANVLTF. The CDR3 nucleotides read TGTGCCATCAACAGGGCCGGTGGGGCCAACGTCCTGACTTTC.